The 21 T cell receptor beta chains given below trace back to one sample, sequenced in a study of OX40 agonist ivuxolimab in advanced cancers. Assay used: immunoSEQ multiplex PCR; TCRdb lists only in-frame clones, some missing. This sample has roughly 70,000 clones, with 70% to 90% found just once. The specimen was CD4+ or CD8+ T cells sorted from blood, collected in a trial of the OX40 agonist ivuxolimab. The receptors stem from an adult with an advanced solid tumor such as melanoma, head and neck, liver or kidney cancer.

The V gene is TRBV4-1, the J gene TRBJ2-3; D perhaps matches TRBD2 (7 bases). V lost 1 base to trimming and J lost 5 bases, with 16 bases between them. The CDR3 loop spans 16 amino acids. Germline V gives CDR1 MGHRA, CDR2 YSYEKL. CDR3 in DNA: TGCGCCAGCAGCCAAGTGGGGGGGGCCGAAGTAGATACGCAGTATTTT. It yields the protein CASSQVGGAEVDTQYF.

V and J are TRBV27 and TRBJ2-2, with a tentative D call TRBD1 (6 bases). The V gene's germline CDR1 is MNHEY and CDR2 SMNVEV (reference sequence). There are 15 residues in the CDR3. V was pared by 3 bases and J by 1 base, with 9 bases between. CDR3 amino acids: CASSFVDRNTGELFF. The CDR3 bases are TGTGCCAGCAGTTTCGTGGACAGGAACACCGGGGAGCTGTTTTTT.

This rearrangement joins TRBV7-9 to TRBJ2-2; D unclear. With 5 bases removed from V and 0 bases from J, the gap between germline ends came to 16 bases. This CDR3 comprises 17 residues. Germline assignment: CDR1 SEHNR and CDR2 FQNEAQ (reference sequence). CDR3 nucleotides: TGTGCCAGCAGCCCCCAATCAGGAAGCGCGAACACCGGGGAGCTGTTTTTT. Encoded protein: CASSPQSGSANTGELFF.

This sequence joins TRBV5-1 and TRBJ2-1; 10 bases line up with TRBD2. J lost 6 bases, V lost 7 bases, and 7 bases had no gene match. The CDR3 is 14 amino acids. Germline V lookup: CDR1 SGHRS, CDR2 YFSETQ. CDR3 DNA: TGCGCCAGCGGCATAGCGGGGGGCCTCAATGAGCAGTTCTTC. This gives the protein CASGIAGGLNEQFF. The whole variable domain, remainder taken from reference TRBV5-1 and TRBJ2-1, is KAGVTQTPRYLIKTRGQQVTLSCSPISGHRSVSWYQQTPGQGLQFLFEYFSETQRNKGNFPGRFSGRQFSNSRSEMNVSTLELGDSALYLCASGIAGGLNEQFFGPGTRLTVL.

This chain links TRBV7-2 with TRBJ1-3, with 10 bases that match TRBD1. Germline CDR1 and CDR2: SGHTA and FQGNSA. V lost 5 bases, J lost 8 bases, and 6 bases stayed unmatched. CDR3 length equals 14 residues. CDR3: CASSHRTGGDTIYF. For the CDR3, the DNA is TGTGCCAGCAGCCACCGGACAGGGGGAGACACCATATATTTT.

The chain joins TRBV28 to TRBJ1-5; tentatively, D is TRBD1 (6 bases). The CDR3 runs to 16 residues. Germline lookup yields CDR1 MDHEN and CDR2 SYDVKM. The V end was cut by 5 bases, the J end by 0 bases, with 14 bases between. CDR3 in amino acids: CASSPRTVYSNQPQHF. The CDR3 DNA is TGTGCCAGCAGTCCCCGGACAGTTTATAGCAATCAGCCCCAGCATTTT.

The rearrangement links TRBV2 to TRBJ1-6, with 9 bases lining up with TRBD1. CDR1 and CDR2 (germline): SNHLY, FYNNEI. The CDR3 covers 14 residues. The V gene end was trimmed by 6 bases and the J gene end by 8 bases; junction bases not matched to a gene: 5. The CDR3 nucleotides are TGTGCCAGCAGACAGGGGGCGTCATATTCACCCCTCCACTTT. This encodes CASRQGASYSPLHF.

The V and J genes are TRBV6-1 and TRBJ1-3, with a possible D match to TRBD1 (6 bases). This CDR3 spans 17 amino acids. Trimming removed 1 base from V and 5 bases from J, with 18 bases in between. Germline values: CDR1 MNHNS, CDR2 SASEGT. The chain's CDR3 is CASSEEGDMRFRNTIYF. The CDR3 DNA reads TGTGCCAGCAGTGAAGAAGGGGACATGAGATTTAGAAACACCATATATTTT.

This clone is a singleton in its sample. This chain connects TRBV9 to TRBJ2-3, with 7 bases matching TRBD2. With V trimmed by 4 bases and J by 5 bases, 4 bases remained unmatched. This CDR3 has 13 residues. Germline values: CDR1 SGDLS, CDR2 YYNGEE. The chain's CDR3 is CASSLIAGDTQYF. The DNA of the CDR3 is TGTGCCAGCAGCTTGATAGCGGGAGATACGCAGTATTTT.

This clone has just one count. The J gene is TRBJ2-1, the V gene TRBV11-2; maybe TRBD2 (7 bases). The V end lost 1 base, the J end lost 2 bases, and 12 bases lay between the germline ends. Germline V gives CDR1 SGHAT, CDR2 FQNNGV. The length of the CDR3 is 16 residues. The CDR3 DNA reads TGTGCCAGCAGCTTAGGGACTAGGGGGGCCTACAATGAGCAGTTCTTC. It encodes CASSLGTRGAYNEQFF.

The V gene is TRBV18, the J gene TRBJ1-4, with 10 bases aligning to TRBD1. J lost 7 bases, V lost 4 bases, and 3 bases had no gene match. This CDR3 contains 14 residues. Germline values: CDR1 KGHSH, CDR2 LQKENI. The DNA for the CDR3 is TGTGCCAGCTCACAGACAGGGGGCGGTGAAAAACTGTTTTTT. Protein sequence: CASSQTGGGEKLFF.

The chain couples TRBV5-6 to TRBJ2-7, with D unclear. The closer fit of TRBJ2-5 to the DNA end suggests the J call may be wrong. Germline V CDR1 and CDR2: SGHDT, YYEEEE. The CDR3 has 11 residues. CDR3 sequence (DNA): TGTGCCAGCAGCTTTGTTGGGACCCAGTACTTC. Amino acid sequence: CASSFVGTQYF.

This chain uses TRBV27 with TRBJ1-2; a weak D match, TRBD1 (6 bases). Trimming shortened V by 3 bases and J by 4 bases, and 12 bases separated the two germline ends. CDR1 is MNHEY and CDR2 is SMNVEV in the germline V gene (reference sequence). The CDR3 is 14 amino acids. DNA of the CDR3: TGTGCCAGCAGTTTCAACAGGGAGACCTATGGCTACACCTTC. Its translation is CASSFNRETYGYTF.

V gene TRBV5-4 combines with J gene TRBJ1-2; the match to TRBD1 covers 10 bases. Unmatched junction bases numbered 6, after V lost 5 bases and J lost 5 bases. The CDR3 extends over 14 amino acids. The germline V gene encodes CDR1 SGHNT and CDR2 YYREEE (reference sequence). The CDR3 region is CASRRDRGSYGYTF. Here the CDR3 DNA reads TGTGCCAGCAGACGGGACAGGGGAAGTTATGGCTACACCTTC.

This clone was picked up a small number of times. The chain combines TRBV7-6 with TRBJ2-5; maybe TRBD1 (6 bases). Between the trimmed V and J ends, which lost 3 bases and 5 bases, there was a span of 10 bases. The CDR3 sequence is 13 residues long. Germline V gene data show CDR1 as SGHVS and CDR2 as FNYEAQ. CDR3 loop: CASSFTGLETQYF. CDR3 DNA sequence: TGTGCCAGCAGCTTTACAGGGTTGGAGACCCAGTACTTC.

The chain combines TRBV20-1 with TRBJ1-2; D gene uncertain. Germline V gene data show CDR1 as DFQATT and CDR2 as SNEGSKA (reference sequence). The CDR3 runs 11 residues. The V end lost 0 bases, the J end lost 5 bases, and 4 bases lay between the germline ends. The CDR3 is CSAREVYGYTF. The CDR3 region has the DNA TGCAGTGCTAGAGAAGTTTATGGCTACACCTTC.

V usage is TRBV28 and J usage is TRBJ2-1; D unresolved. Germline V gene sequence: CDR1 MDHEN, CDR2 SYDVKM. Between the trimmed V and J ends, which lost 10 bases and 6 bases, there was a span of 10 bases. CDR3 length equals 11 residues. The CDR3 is CATNVGNEQFF. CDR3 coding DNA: TGTGCCACTAACGTAGGCAATGAGCAGTTCTTC.

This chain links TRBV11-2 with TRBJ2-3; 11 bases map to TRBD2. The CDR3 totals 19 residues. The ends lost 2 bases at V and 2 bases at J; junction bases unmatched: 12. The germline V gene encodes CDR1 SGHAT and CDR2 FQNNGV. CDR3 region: CASSLLAGGRHHTTDTQYF. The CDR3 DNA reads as TGTGCCAGCAGCTTACTAGCGGGGGGCCGTCATCACACCACAGATACGCAGTATTTT.

Written as DNA, the CDR3 is TGTGCCAGCAGCGCCGGGACAGGGGGTCAAGAGACCCAGTACTTC. It encodes CASSAGTGGQETQYF. This rearrangement joins TRBV9 to TRBJ2-5; 11 bases are shared with TRBD1. Germline values: CDR1 SGDLS, CDR2 YYNGEE. Trimming removed 3 bases from V and 2 bases from J; junction bases left unmatched: 3. This CDR3 comprises 15 residues. Full variable domain (missing parts from reference TRBV9 and TRBJ2-5): DSGVTQTPKHLITATGQRVTLRCSPRSGDLSVYWYQQSLDQGLQFLIQYYNGEERAKGNILERFSAQQFPDLHSELNLSSLELGDSALYFCASSAGTGGQETQYFGPGTRLLVL.

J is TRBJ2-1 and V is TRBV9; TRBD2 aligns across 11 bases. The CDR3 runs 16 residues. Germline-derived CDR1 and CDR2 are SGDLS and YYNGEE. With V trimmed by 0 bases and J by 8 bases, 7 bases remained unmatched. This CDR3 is CASSVVAGGTWDEQFF. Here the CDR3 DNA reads TGTGCCAGCAGCGTAGTAGCGGGGGGGACCTGGGATGAGCAGTTCTTC.

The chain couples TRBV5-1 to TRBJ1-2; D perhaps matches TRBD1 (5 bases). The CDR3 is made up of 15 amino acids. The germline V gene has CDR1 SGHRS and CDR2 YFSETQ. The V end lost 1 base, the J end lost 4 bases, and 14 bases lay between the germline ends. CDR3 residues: CASSLKPQGGYGYTF. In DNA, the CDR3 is TGCGCCAGCAGCTTGAAGCCCCAGGGAGGCTATGGCTACACCTTC.